The TCR beta chain under discussion was sequenced for a study of OX40 agonist ivuxolimab in advanced cancers. Study-level results: The antigens recognized by the expanded peripheral T cells, that is their antigen specificity, were not determined.

Note on this clone: Its antigen is unknown. The same CDR3 can be traced to other DNA sequences in this sample.

Germline V gene lookup returns CDR1 SNHLY and CDR2 FYNNEI. The CDR3 is 12 amino acids. V shed 8 bases and J 3 bases; nucleotides not matched to a gene: 4. This table comes from immunoSEQ multiplex PCR, and its TCRdb copy is limited to in-frame clones, with some not included. The sample shows 45,000 or so clones, about four fifths of them seen only once. The material sequenced was CD4+ or CD8+ T cells sorted from blood, taken in a trial of the OX40 agonist ivuxolimab. The receptor was isolated from an adult with an advanced solid tumor such as melanoma, head and neck, liver or kidney cancer. The J gene is TRBJ2-7, the V gene TRBV2; 7 positions match TRBD1. The CDR3: CASRDSFYEQYF. In DNA form, the CDR3 reads TGTGCCAGCCGGGACAGTTTCTACGAGCAGTACTTC.